This T cell receptor beta chain derives from a study of beta chain features in type 1 diabetes (dated by TCRdb to the late 2010s). Concerning the study at large: Mean age, gender distribution, total cell number and subset yield did not differ between patients and healthy donors. Across all samples, some 100,000,000 sorted cells were examined, and cell number per subset correlated strongly with RNA yield. In the study, TCRB repertoires of sorted circulating CD4+ T cell subsets from recently diagnosed type 1 diabetes patients were compared with those of matched healthy donors. Regulatory and stem cell-like memory subsets were obtained from only 8 patients and roughly eight healthy donors, while naive and central memory subsets were obtained from all 30 or so donors. Broad study findings and their caveats: Sequencing cDNA rather than genomic DNA could over-represent highly expressing activated cells, although activation and CD3 levels did not differ between groups. Patients with type 1 diabetes made fewer insertions and deleted more nucleotides at VDJ recombination sites, implying thymic rearrangement abnormalities. Naive, central memory and regulatory TCRB repertoires appeared to be more similar among patients than among healthy donors. Shorter templates might be favored by PCR, yet because patient and control samples were amplified and corrected together, any such skew would affect both groups equally. A moderate but significant shortening of TCRB CDR3 length was observed in type 1 diabetes patients in all four CD4+ subsets. Because small numbers of individuals were included in the HLA sub-analyses, any influence of HLA type on TCRB rearrangement was left unresolved.

V ends up 7 bases short and J 4 bases short, with an unmatched junction base count of 13. CDR1 is given as KGHSH and CDR2 as LQKENI, both from the germline V gene. The CDR3 holds 16 amino acids from the cysteine to the phenylalanine. CDR3 DNA is the only sequence kept; it has 48 bases, read in frame from the first base. About this clone: Its recognized antigen is unknown. Per-base quality was not reported, and no clone a single base away is much larger than it.

The High Capacity cDNA Reverse Transcription Kit was used to reverse transcribe all of the isolated RNA, meaning that expressed TCRB transcripts were what got sequenced. Deep immunoSEQ sequencing was performed on naive, central memory and regulatory T cell samples, with an average of roughly 3.3 million total reads per sample. Sorted cells were lysed in RLT buffer and RNA was extracted with DNase-treated RNeasy Micro or Mini kits, depending on cell number. To prevent cross-contamination, each cell subset was processed individually, whereas patient and healthy donor samples were processed jointly. The immunoSEQ multiplex PCR was used to amplify TCRB sequences from cDNA, yielding 87-bp fragments that span the CDR3 region. The amplicons were sequenced using the Illumina HiSeq platform. Turning to the authors' computational methods: PCR bias was computationally corrected using synthetic template baselines, reads within Hamming distance 2 were collapsed, and singletons that could not be merged were discarded. Reads were aligned against IMGT so that V, D and J genes, CDR3 length and insertions or deletions at six rearrangement sites could be assigned. Within each subset, clonotype counts were normalized to the number of sorted cells before true diversity and Gini coefficients were calculated with the tcR R package. The overlap coefficient, calculated on TCRB nucleotide sequences, was used to measure repertoire sharing. As a proxy for the pre-selection repertoire, out-of-frame TCRB sequences from naive cells were analyzed. TCRdb provides this immuneACCESS table in a form limited to in-frame rearrangements. Some clones are lacking; in checked studies, under half of them reflect an unresolved V gene, and why the rest are absent is not known. The V and J calls and the clone size are those of that table, but D and trimming were determined from the DNA. A total of 900,000 or so clones appear in this sample, roughly a sixth of them only once. 0.023% of the sample is held by the ten biggest clonotypes.

Each donor gave one peripheral blood draw, averaging about 120 mL, which was collected into heparinised tubes. Naive, central memory, regulatory and stem cell-like memory CD4+ T cells were sorted on a BD FACSAria II using a panel including CD45RO, CCR7, CD25, CD127, CD95 and CD27. Purity was above 95% for every sorted population. PBMCs were isolated immediately by Lymphoprep density gradient centrifugation and stained directly without culture. To minimize batch effects, samples were stained and sorted in pairs, one healthy donor with one patient per experiment. Sample: naive CD4+ T cells from blood. The cell subset or site label for this specimen denotes: true naive CD4+ T cells. The receptor was isolated from a woman younger than 35 in good health. The sequence joins TRBV18 to TRBJ2-3; TRBD2 aligns with 8 central bases. The DNA is TGTGCCAGCTGCCTAACTAGCGGATTCTGTCCAGATACGCAGTATTTT. Its protein reads: CASCLTSGFCPDTQYF.